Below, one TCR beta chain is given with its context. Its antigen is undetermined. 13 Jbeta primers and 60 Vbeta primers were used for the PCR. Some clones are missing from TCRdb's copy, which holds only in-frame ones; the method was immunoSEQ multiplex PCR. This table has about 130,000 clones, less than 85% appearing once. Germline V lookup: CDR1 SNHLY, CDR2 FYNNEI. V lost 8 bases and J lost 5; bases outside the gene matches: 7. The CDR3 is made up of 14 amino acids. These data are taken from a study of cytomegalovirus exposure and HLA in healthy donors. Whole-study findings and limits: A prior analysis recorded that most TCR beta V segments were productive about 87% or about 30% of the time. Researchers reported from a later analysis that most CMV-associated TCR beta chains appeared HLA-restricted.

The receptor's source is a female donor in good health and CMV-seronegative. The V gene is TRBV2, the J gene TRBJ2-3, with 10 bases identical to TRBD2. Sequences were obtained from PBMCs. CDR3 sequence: CASQQGLARDTQYF. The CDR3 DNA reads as TGTGCCAGCCAGCAGGGACTAGCGCGAGATACGCAGTATTTT.